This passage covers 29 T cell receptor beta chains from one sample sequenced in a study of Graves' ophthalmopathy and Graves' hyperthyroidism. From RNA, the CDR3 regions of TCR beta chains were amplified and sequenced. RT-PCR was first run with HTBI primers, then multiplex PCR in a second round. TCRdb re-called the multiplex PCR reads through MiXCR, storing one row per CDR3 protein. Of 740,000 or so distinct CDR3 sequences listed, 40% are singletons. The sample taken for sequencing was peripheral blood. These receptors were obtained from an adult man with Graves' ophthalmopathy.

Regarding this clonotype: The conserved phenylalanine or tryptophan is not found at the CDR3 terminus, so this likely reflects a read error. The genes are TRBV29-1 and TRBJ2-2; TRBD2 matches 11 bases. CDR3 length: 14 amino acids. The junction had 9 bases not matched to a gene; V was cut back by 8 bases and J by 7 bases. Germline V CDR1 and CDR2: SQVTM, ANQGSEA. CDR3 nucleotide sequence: TGCAGCTCCACTAGCGGGAGAGATGACGGGGAGCTGTTTTCT. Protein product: CSSTSGRDDGELFS.

The CDR3, as DNA: TGCAGTGCTAGAAGGCGTCAGGGGAATCTCTACGAGCAGTACTTC. It codes for CSARRRQGNLYEQYF. The chain joins TRBV20-1 to TRBJ2-7; tentatively, D is TRBD1 (6 bases). V was clipped by 2 bases and J by 3 bases, with 17 bases between them. The CDR3 contains 15 residues. Germline loops: CDR1 DFQATT, CDR2 SNEGSKA (reference sequence).

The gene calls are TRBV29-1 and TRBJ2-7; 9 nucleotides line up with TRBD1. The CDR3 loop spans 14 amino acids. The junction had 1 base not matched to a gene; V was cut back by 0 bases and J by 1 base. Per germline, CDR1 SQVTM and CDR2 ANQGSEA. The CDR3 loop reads CSVEDGTGSYEQYF. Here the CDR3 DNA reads TGCAGCGTTGAAGACGGGACAGGGTCCTACGAGCAGTACTTC.

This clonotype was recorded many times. In nucleotides, the CDR3 is TGTGCCAGCAGCTCCCGGCCCTCTGGGGCCAACGTCCTGACTTTC. It translates to CASSSRPSGANVLTF. The chain is built from TRBV7-3 and TRBJ2-6; D is undetermined. Germline CDR1 is SGHTA and CDR2 is FQGTGA. This CDR3 region has 15 residues. V gave up 4 bases and J gave up 0 bases, with 7 bases separating them.

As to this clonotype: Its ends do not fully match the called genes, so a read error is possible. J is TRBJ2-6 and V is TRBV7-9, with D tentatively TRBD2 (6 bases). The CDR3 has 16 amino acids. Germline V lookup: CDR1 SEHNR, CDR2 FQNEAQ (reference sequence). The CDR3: CANSPSGGTGANVLTF. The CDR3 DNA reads TGTGCCAACAGCCCCTCCGGGGGTACTGGGGCCAACGTCCTGACTTTC. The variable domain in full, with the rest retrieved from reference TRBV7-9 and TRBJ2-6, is DTGVSQNPRHKITKRGQNVTFRCDPISEHNRLYWYRQTLGQGPEFLTYFQNEAQLEKSRLLSDRFSAERPKGSFSTLEIQRTEQGDSAMYLCANSPSGGTGANVLTFGAGSRLTVL.

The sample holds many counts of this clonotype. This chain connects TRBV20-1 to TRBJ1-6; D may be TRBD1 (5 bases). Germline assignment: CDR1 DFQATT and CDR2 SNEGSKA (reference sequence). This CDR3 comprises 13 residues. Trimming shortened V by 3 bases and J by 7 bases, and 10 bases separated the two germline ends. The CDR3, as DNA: TGCAGTGCTAGGGAACAGGCCAATTCACCCCTCCACTTT. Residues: CSAREQANSPLHF.

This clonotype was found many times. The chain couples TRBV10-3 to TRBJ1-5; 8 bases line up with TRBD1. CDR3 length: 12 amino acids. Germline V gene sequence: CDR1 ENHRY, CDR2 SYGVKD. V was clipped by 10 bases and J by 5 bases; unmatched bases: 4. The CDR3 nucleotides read TGTGCCACCAAACAGGGGGATCAGCCCCAGCATTTT. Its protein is CATKQGDQPQHF.

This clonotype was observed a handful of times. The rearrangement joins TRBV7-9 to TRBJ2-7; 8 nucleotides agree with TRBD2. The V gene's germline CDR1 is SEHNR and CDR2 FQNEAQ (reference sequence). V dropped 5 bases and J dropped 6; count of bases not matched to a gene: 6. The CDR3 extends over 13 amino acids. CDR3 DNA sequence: TGTGCCAGCAGCCCGGGACTAGGGAGCGAGCAGTACTTC. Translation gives CASSPGLGSEQYF.

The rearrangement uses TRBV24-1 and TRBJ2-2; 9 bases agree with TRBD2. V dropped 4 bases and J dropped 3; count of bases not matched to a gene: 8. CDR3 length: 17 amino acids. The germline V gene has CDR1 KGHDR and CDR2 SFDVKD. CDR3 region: CATSEPLAGFHTGELFF. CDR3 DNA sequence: TGTGCCACCAGTGAACCTCTAGCGGGATTTCACACCGGGGAGCTGTTTTTT.

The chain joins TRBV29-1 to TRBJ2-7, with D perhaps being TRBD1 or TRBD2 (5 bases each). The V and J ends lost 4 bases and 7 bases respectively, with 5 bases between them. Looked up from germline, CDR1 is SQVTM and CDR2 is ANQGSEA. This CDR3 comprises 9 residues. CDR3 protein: CSVGGEQYF. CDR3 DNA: TGCAGCGTTGGGGGGGAGCAGTACTTC.

CDR3: CSAHRPQGRCETQYF. The CDR3 DNA reads TGCAGTGCTCATCGCCCACAGGGAAGGTGCGAGACCCAGTACTTC. V usage is TRBV20-1 and J usage is TRBJ2-5; a weak D match, TRBD1 (6 bases). The ends were cut back, 5 bases at V and 5 bases at J, with 21 bases in the middle. This CDR3 spans 15 amino acids. Germline lookup yields CDR1 DFQATT and CDR2 SNEGSKA (reference sequence).

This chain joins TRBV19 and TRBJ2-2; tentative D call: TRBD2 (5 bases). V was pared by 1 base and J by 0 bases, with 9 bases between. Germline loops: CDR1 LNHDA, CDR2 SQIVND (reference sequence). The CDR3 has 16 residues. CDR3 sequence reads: CASSIGGGANTGELFF. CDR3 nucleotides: TGTGCCAGTAGTATAGGAGGAGGCGCGAACACCGGGGAGCTGTTTTTT.

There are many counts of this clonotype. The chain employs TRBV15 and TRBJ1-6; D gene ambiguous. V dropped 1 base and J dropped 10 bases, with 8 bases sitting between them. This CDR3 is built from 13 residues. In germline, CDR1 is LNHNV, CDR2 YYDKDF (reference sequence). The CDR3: CATSRALTSPLHF. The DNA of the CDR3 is TGTGCCACCAGCAGAGCGTTGACCTCACCCCTCCACTTT.

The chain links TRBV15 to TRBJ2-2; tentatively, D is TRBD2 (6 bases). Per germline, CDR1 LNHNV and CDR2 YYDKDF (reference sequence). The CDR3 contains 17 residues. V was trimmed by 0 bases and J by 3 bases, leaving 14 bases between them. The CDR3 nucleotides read TGTGCCACCAGCAGAGATAGGGCTAGCGCGGACACCGGGGAGCTGTTTTTT. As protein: CATSRDRASADTGELFF.

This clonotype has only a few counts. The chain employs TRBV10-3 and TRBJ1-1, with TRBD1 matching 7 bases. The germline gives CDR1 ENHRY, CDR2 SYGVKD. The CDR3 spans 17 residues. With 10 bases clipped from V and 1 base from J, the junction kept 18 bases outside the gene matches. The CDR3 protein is CASRLLGDRHRNTEAFF. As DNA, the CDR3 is TGTGCCAGCAGACTTCTGGGGGACAGACATAGGAACACTGAAGCTTTCTTT.

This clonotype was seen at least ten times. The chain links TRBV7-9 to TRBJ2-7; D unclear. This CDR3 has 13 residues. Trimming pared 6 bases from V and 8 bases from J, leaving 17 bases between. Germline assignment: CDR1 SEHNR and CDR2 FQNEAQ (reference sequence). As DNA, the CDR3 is TGTGCCAGCAGGCCGGACGGGTTTAAGAAGCAGTACTTC. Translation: CASRPDGFKKQYF.

CDR3 amino acids: CSARGPGGTYEQYF. CDR3 coding DNA: TGCAGTGCTAGAGGCCCGGGGGGAACCTACGAGCAGTACTTC. The chain joins TRBV20-1 to TRBJ2-7, with TRBD2 matching over 7 bases. V lost 1 base to trimming and J lost 2 bases; unmatched junction nucleotides: 5. Germline V gene sequence: CDR1 DFQATT, CDR2 SNEGSKA (reference sequence). This CDR3 contains 14 residues.

The CDR3 region is CATRRNQGTGGYTF. The CDR3 coding sequence is TGTGCCACCAGGAGGAATCAGGGGACAGGGGGCTACACCTTC. The chain employs TRBV15 and TRBJ1-2; TRBD1 aligns across 9 bases. Germline-derived CDR1 and CDR2 are LNHNV and YYDKDF (reference sequence). The ends lost 6 bases at V and 8 bases at J; junction bases unmatched: 10. This CDR3 contains 14 residues.

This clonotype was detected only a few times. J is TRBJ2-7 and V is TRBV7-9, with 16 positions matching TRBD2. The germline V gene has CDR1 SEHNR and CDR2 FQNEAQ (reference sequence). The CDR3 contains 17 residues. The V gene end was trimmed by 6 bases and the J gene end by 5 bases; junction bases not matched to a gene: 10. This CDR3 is CASRPPGLAGGGHEQYF. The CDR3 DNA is TGTGCCAGCAGACCACCGGGACTAGCGGGAGGGGGACACGAGCAGTACTTC.

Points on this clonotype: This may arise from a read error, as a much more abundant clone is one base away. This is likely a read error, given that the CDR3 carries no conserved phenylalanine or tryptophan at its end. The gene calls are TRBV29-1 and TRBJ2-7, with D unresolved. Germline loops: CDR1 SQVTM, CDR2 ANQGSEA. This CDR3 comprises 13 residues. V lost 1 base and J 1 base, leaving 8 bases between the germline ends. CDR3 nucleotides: TGCAGCGTTGAAGGAACACAATCCTACGAGCAGTACCTC. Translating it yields CSVEGTQSYEQYL.

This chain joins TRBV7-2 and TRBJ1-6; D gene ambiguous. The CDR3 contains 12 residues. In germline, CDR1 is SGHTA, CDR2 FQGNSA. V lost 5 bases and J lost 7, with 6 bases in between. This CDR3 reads CASSITNSPLHF. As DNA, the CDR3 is TGTGCCAGCAGCATCACAAATTCACCCCTCCACTTT.

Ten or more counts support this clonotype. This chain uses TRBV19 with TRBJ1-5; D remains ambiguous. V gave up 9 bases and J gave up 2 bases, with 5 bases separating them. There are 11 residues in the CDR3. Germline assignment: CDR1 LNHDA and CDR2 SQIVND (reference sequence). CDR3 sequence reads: CASQGNQPQHF. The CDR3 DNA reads TGTGCCAGCCAGGGCAATCAGCCCCAGCATTTT. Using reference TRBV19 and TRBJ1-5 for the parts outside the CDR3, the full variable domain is DGGITQSPKYLFRKEGQNVTLSCEQNLNHDAMYWYRQDPGQGLRLIYYSQIVNDFQKGDIAEGYSVSREKKESFPLTVTSAQKNPTAFYLCASQGNQPQHFGDGTRLSIL.

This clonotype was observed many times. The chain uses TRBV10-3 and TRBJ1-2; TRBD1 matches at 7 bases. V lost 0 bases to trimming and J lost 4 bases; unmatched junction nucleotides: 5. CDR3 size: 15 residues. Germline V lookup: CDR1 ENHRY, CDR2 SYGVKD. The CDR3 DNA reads TGTGCCATCAGTGAGTCGAAGGGACAGTCCTATGGCTACACCTTC. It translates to CAISESKGQSYGYTF.

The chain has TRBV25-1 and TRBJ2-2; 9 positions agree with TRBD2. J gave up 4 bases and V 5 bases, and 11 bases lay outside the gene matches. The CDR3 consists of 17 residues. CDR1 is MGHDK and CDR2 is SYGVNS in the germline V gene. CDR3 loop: CASSFPSSGVGTGELFF. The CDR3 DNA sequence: TGTGCCAGCAGTTTCCCCTCTAGCGGGGTAGGCACCGGGGAGCTGTTTTTT.

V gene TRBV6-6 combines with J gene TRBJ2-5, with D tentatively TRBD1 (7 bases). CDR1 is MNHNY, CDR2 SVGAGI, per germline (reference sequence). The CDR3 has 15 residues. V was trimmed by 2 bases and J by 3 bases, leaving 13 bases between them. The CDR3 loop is CASSYRQGGKETQYF. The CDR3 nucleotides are TGTGCCAGCAGTTACAGGCAGGGGGGAAAAGAGACCCAGTACTTC.

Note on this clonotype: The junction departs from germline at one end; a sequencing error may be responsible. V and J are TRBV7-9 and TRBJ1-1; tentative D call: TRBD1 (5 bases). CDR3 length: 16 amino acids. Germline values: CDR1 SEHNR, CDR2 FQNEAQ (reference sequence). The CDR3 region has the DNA TGCGCCAGCAGCCAAGAAAAGGGGATGAGGAACACTGAAGCTTTCTTT. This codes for CASSQEKGMRNTEAFF.

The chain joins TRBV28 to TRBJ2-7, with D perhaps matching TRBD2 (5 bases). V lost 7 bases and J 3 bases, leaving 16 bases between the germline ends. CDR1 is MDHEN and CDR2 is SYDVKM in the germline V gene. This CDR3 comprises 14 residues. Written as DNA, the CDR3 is TGTGCCAGCACTGGCCCCCTGGAGGACTACGAGCAGTACTTC. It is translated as CASTGPLEDYEQYF.

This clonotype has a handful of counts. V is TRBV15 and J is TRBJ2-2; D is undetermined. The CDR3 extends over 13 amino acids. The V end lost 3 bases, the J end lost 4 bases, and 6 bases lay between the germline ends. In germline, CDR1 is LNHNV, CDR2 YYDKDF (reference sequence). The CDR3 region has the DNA TGTGCCACCAGCAGGCCGGGCACCGGGGAGCTGTTTTTT. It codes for CATSRPGTGELFF.

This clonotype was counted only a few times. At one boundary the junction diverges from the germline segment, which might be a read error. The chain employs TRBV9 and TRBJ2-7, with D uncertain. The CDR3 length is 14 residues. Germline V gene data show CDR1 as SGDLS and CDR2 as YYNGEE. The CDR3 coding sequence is TGTGCCAACAGCGTAGGGCAGGCCACCTACGAGCAGTACTTC. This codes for CANSVGQATYEQYF.